This T cell receptor (beta chain) stems from a study of T cells after yellow fever vaccination. The CDR3 has 13 residues. Germline CDR1 SGDLS, CDR2 YYNGEE. Trimming took off 4 bases at V and 7 bases at J, with 14 bases between the two ends. General study points: Post-booster samples contained most primary-vaccination clones (approximately 97% CD4, roughly 88% CD8). A limited proportion of clonotypes was detected within both the CD4 and CD8 compartments. In FACS-sorted repertoires, abundant clonotypes from the bulk population could appear as contaminants.

This clonotype was seen a few times. Its specificity is not known. TCRdb redid the calling of the 5' RACE reads with MiXCR, one entry per CDR3 protein. This sample has under 500,000 distinct CDR3 sequences; roughly a sixth occur once, and the top ten carry roughly a sixth. This chain uses TRBV9 with TRBJ2-5; tentatively, D is TRBD2 (5 bases). This TCR came from a man aged 18-30 years who received the YFV17D yellow fever vaccine. This sample comprised PBMCs, obtained before the yellow fever booster vaccination. Here the CDR3 reads CASSPTSGRTQYF. CDR3 nucleotides: TGTGCCAGCAGCCCCACTAGTGGACGGACCCAGTACTTC.